This T cell receptor (beta chain) derives from a study of T cells after yellow fever vaccination. Template-switching 5'RACE yielded the TCR cDNA; a universal primer site and UMIs were added in the process. TCRdb passed the 5' RACE reads through MiXCR, listing each CDR3 protein once. Of 400,000 or so distinct CDR3 sequences listed, about 6% were seen once; the top ten hold about 15%. Trimming cost V 6 bases and J 6 bases, with 21 bases left between them. This CDR3 contains 15 residues. Germline V CDR1 and CDR2: DFQATT, SNEGSKA (reference sequence). Study results and limitations: On re-exposure, the response was weaker but peaked faster, at day 5 versus 15. Detected again after the booster were most primary-vaccination clones, at approximately 95% CD4 and 88% CD8. FACS-sorted repertoires could harbor abundant contaminating bulk-population clonotypes.

Concerning this clonotype: Antigen unknown.

This chain links TRBV20-1 with TRBJ2-4; tentative D call: TRBD2 (5 bases). Sequences were derived from PBMCs, sampled 5 days after the yellow fever booster vaccination. The source of this sequence is a man aged 25 to 45 who received the YFV17D yellow fever vaccine. In DNA form, the CDR3 reads TGCAGTGCGAGCGGATGGGAAGCCGACGTAAACATTCAGTACTTC. Its translation: CSASGWEADVNIQYF.